These 25 T cell receptor delta chains were all obtained from the same sample, sequenced in a study of human gamma delta and Vdelta1 T cells. TCRdb reapplied CATT to the PCR reads. The sample holds more than 5,000 delta-chain clones; around 9% are singletons and the top ten take 14%. The specimen was naive CD27+ Vdelta1 gamma-delta T cells from blood. These receptors originate from a human donor in good health.

In regard to this clone: With a far larger clone one base away, a read error is the likely cause. This rearrangement joins TRDV1 to TRDJ1; 11 nucleotides agree with TRDD3. V was clipped by 5 bases and J by 2 bases; unmatched bases: 28. The CDR3 runs to 23 residues. Germline CDR1 reads TSWWSYY; CDR2 reads QGS. CDR3 sequence (DNA): TGTGCTCTTGGGCAAATGCAAAAACCTTCCTACTTTTCTGGGGGATACAAAACCGATAAACTCATCTTT. It specifies CALGQMQKPSYFSGGYKTDKLIF.

This clone has a handful of counts. A far larger clone lies a single base away; this is likely a read error. J is TRDJ1 and V is TRDV2; no firm D call. The ends were cut back, 0 bases at V and 10 bases at J, with 11 bases in the middle. The length of the CDR3 is 12 residues. The germline V gene encodes CDR1 GEAIGNYY and CDR2 EKD. CDR3 amino acids: CACDTTYYRLIF. The CDR3 region has the DNA TGTGCCTGTGACACCACCTATTATAGACTCATCTTT.

As regards this clone: A read error is the likely source, as a far larger clone sits one nucleotide away. The same CDR3 also results from other DNA sequences found in this sample. V is TRDV1 and J is TRDJ1, with 8 bases aligning to TRDD3. Germline trimming cut 9 bases from V and 7 bases from J; bases unmatched to any gene: 43. Germline values: CDR1 TSWWSYY, CDR2 QGS. The CDR3 loop spans 24 amino acids. CDR3 sequence (DNA): TGTGCTCTCGGGCCTCATCCTCATAGTCCGAGGCTTTGGTCCTACAATCGGGATACGTCTAAACTCATCTTT. It codes for CALGPHPHSPRLWSYNRDTSKLIF.

This clone has only a few counts. The translation of this DNA and the TCRdb protein of a much larger clone differ at residue 8, probably owing to a read error; the protein shown here is translated from the DNA. The rearrangement links TRDV1 to TRDJ1; the match to TRDD3 covers 7 bases. The V gene end was trimmed by 4 bases and the J gene end by 0 bases; junction bases not matched to a gene: 20. The V gene's germline CDR1 is TSWWSYY and CDR2 QGS. The CDR3 has 20 residues. The chain's CDR3 is CALGARPPRSRWGNTDKLIF. CDR3 DNA sequence: TGTGCTCTTGGGGCTCGGCCCCCACGAAGTCGTTGGGGGAACACCGATAAACTCATCTTT.

For this clone: A much bigger clone sits one base away, suggesting this may be a read error. The chain recombines TRDV1 with TRDJ1, with TRDD3 matching over 10 bases. The V gene's germline CDR1 is TSWWSYY and CDR2 QGS. The CDR3 is 18 amino acids. Unmatched junction bases numbered 14, after V lost 3 bases and J lost 4 bases. The CDR3 nucleotides are TGTGCTCTTGGGGACCATTCCCGGGGGATACGGGGTGGCGATAAACTCATCTTT. Protein product: CALGDHSRGIRGGDKLIF.

This clone has more than one count but fewer than ten. Being one base from a much bigger clone, this may be a read error. The chain carries TRDV1 and TRDJ1; 8 nucleotides line up with TRDD3. CDR1 and CDR2 from the germline V gene are TSWWSYY and QGS. There are 24 residues in the CDR3. CDR3 amino acids: CALGEPAFPRRLGASKHYTGKLIF. In DNA form, the CDR3 reads TGTGCTCTTGGGGAACCGGCCTTCCCAAGGCGACTGGGGGCTTCAAAGCATTACACCGGTAAACTCATCTTT.

In its sample, this clone was seen a few times. This sequence is one base from a far larger clone and is likely a read error. The rearrangement joins TRDV2 to TRDJ3; D remains ambiguous. The CDR3 loop spans 16 amino acids. The ends were cut back, 4 bases at V and 2 bases at J, with 11 bases in the middle. The germline V gene has CDR1 GEAIGNYY and CDR2 EKD. This CDR3 is CACDSRGTWDTRQMFF. CDR3 bases: TGTGCCTGTGATAGTCGGGGTACCTGGGACACCCGACAGATGTTTTTC.

The chain recombines TRDV1 with TRDJ1; no firm D call. Trimming took 5 bases from V and 3 from J, leaving 25 bases between them. The V gene's germline CDR1 is TSWWSYY and CDR2 QGS. The CDR3 runs to 18 residues. CDR3 residues: CALGPRRFPTPRADKLIF. DNA of the CDR3: TGTGCTCTTGGGCCGCGACGGTTCCCAACCCCCCGAGCCGATAAACTCATCTTT.

Points on this clone: This probably arose from a read error, given a far larger clone one base away. The chain carries TRDV1 and TRDJ1, with 10 bases that match TRDD3. The germline CDR1 and CDR2 sequences are TSWWSYY and QGS. CDR3 size: 22 residues. After removal of 0 bases from V and 9 bases from J, the junction contained 28 bases not matched to a gene. DNA of the CDR3: TGTGCTCTTGGGGAACTTCGAGCGTCTCTCCGGAGGGGGGGGATACGCCGTTCCCAACTCATCTTT. Translating it yields CALGELRASLRRGGIRRSQLIF.

The genes are TRDV1 and TRDJ1, with TRDD3 identical over 11 bases. Germline-derived CDR1 and CDR2 are TSWWSYY and QGS. There are 22 residues in the CDR3. V lost 5 bases, J lost 7 bases, and 30 bases stayed unmatched. Here the CDR3 DNA reads TGTGCTCTTGGGCACAACCTCGGTGGTAATCCTGGGGGATACAAGGTTTGGATTAAACTCATCTTT. Translated, it gives CALGHNLGGNPGGYKVWIKLIF.

This clone has just a few counts. Other nucleotide sequences in the sample specify the same CDR3. This chain joins TRDV2 and TRDJ1; 9 nucleotides line up with TRDD3. J was trimmed by 9 bases and V by 5 bases; bases with no gene match: 12. Germline CDR1 reads GEAIGNYY; CDR2 reads EKD. This CDR3 is built from 14 residues. The CDR3 DNA is TGTGCCTGTGCCAGTACTGGGGGAGCAAGCCAACTCATCTTT. It encodes CACASTGGASQLIF.

This clone was counted a few times. Being one base from a much bigger clone, this may be a read error. V usage is TRDV1 and J usage is TRDJ1, with 11 bases fitting TRDD3. The CDR3 totals 27 residues. Per the germline V gene, CDR1 is TSWWSYY and CDR2 is QGS. The CDR3 here is CALGEPKFPPLMGDTQRSRRFTDKPIF. Here the CDR3 DNA reads TGTGCTCTTGGGGAACCCAAGTTCCCACCACTCATGGGGGATACGCAGAGATCCAGGCGCTTCACCGATAAACCCATCTTT.

The table lists this clone with a few counts. A far larger clone differs by one base, so this is likely a read error. Additional DNA sequences in this sample encode the identical CDR3. The rearrangement joins TRDV1 to TRDJ1, with D possibly called TRDD2 or TRDD3 (5 bases each). V lost 4 bases to trimming and J lost 3 bases, with 24 bases between them. This CDR3 is built from 18 residues. Germline values: CDR1 TSWWSYY, CDR2 QGS. CDR3 nucleotides: TGTGCTCTTGGGGGACGCCTTCGTGGAGGGGGTAGGTCCGATAAACTCATCTTT. Translated: CALGGRLRGGGRSDKLIF.

By proportion, this clone is medium-sized. The chain couples TRDV1 to TRDJ1; D gene unclear. This CDR3 is built from 19 residues. Trimming removed 4 bases at V and 4 bases at J, with 28 bases between. CDR1 TSWWSYY and CDR2 QGS come from the germline V gene. This CDR3 reads CALGAKAFQGIPPYDKLIF. The CDR3, as DNA: TGTGCTCTTGGGGCCAAGGCCTTTCAGGGAATACCACCTTACGATAAACTCATCTTT.

This clone was detected only a few times. V usage is TRDV1 and J usage is TRDJ1, with 9 nucleotides matching TRDD2. From germline, CDR1 is TSWWSYY and CDR2 QGS. The CDR3 is 19 residues long. V was pared by 4 bases and J by 0 bases, with 15 bases of the junction left unmatched. The CDR3: CALGAWPSYFGAYTDKLIF. The CDR3 bases are TGTGCTCTTGGGGCTTGGCCTTCCTACTTTGGAGCGTACACCGATAAACTCATCTTT.

This clone turned up a few times. This chain joins TRDV1 and TRDJ1; D gene unclear. The germline gives CDR1 TSWWSYY, CDR2 QGS. V was trimmed by 7 bases and J by 8 bases, leaving 29 bases between them. This CDR3 contains 17 residues. CDR3 protein: CALALLRTLRPVTKLIF. The DNA for the CDR3 is TGTGCTCTTGCGTTACTCCGAACCCTGAGACCGGTGACCAAACTCATCTTT.

By its share, this clone is medium-sized (0.01 to 0.1%). The chain couples TRDV1 to TRDJ1, with 7 bases aligning to TRDD3. Per germline, CDR1 TSWWSYY and CDR2 QGS. After removal of 1 base from V and 1 base from J, the junction contained 24 bases not matched to a gene. The CDR3 has 22 residues. The CDR3 loop is CALGERVLSVLRTGAITDKLIF. The CDR3 DNA reads TGTGCTCTTGGGGAACGGGTCCTAAGCGTACTCCGTACTGGGGCCATCACCGATAAACTCATCTTT.

The sample holds a few counts of this clone. The chain has TRDV1 and TRDJ1, with 10 bases aligning to TRDD3. This CDR3 is 24 amino acids long. Per germline, CDR1 TSWWSYY and CDR2 QGS. After removal of 3 bases from V and 1 base from J, the junction contained 29 bases not matched to a gene. CDR3 protein: CALGDISYDGGGYPSRGGTDKLIF. CDR3 DNA sequence: TGTGCTCTTGGGGATATTTCCTACGATGGTGGGGGATACCCGTCCCGGGGAGGCACCGATAAACTCATCTTT.

This clone showed up just a few times. A much larger clone is a single base away; this may be a read error. The same CDR3 is also encoded by other DNA sequences in this sample. The V gene is TRDV1, the J gene TRDJ1, with D uncertain. The CDR3 has 19 amino acids. The V end lost 1 base, the J end lost 3 bases, and 24 bases lay between the germline ends. Germline lookup yields CDR1 TSWWSYY and CDR2 QGS. The CDR3 bases are TGTGCTCTTGGGGAACGCAGCTATCGTCCAATCCGGTGTGCCGATAAACTCATCTTT. Translation: CALGERSYRPIRCADKLIF.

By sample fraction, this clone is medium-sized (0.01 to 0.1%). Other DNA sequences of this sample code for an identical CDR3. The chain couples TRDV1 to TRDJ1; 11 bases fit TRDD3. Germline trimming cut 4 bases from V and 0 bases from J; bases unmatched to any gene: 25. This CDR3 is 23 amino acids long. The germline V gene encodes CDR1 TSWWSYY and CDR2 QGS. For the CDR3, the DNA is TGTGCTCTTGGGGTCCACCATGGGGGATACGCTGTATCTCGCCACAAGTACACCGATAAACTCATCTTT. Its translation is CALGVHHGGYAVSRHKYTDKLIF.

This clone is medium-sized in the sample. The chain joins TRDV1 to TRDJ1; tentatively, D is TRDD3 (6 bases). The V end was cut by 9 bases, the J end by 6 bases, with 35 bases between. Looked up from germline, CDR1 is TSWWSYY and CDR2 is QGS. The CDR3 has 19 amino acids. The CDR3 coding sequence is TGTGCTCTCACCCTACTGGGTCCCAAAGGCAGGAGCCTTATAAATAAACTCATCTTT. Its translation is CALTLLGPKGRSLINKLIF.

This clone was counted only a few times. This is likely an artifact of a read error, given a far larger clone one base away. At the DNA level, this CDR3 is encoded by other sequences in the same sample as well. This chain links TRDV1 with TRDJ1; 8 bases are shared with TRDD3. Germline V CDR1 and CDR2: TSWWSYY, QGS. V was clipped by 6 bases and J by 4 bases; unmatched bases: 19. This CDR3 has 18 residues. The CDR3 here is CALGAPWVVETGGDKLIF. CDR3 bases: TGTGCTCTTGGTGCCCCCTGGGTAGTCGAAACTGGGGGCGATAAACTCATCTTT.

This clone was picked up a small number of times. This sequence may be a read error, since a much larger clone differs from it by one base. The chain employs TRDV1 and TRDJ1; TRDD3 might be the D (5 bases). The germline V and J ends were trimmed by 3 bases and 2 bases, with 25 bases remaining between them. The CDR3 consists of 19 residues. Germline CDR1 TSWWSYY, CDR2 QGS. The CDR3 DNA reads as TGTGCTCTTGGGGACCCAACGGTCCGGAAAAACCGGGGGACCGATAAACTCATCTTT. This gives the protein CALGDPTVRKNRGTDKLIF.

This clone has just a few counts. V gene TRDV1 combines with J gene TRDJ1; TRDD2 matches at 7 bases. The germline V gene has CDR1 TSWWSYY and CDR2 QGS. After removal of 2 bases from V and 10 bases from J, the junction contained 22 bases not matched to a gene. This CDR3 comprises 18 residues. CDR3 in DNA: TGTGCTCTTGGGGAAAGGTTAGTAAGAAAGGGAGGCCTTCCTCGACTCATCTTT. Residues: CALGERLVRKGGLPRLIF.

With regard to this clone: One base away lies a much larger clone, so this may be a sequencing read error. The V and J genes are TRDV1 and TRDJ1, with 9 bases aligning to TRDD3. J gave up 1 base and V 1 base, and 22 bases lay outside the gene matches. The CDR3 is 22 residues long. CDR1 is TSWWSYY, CDR2 QGS, per germline. The CDR3 here is CALGERSYWGTLKLQVTDKLIF. As DNA, the CDR3 is TGTGCTCTTGGGGAACGGTCGTACTGGGGGACCCTAAAGCTACAGGTCACCGATAAACTCATCTTT.